Following are 19 T cell receptor beta chains from one sample sequenced in a study of cytomegalovirus exposure and HLA in healthy donors (dated by TCRdb to about 2017). The library relied on the immunoSEQ multiplex PCR assay. The multiplex PCR relied on a mix of 60 forward primers for TCR Vbeta segments and 13 reverse primers for TCR Jbeta segments. TCRdb mirrors the immuneACCESS table, restricted to in-frame sequences. Some clones are absent from its copies; in checked studies, under half trace to an unresolved V gene, and the reason for the others is unknown. This sample has more than 95,000 clones in its table, and 77% of those were observed once. Over 10% of the sample comes from the top ten. Sequenced: PBMCs. The receptors stem from a woman aged 40 to 50 in good health and CMV-seropositive.

J is TRBJ2-5 and V is TRBV9; 7 positions agree with TRBD1. This CDR3 has 15 residues. Germline CDR1 and CDR2: SGDLS and YYNGEE. V was clipped by 4 bases and J by 5 bases; unmatched bases: 11. CDR3 DNA sequence: TGTGCCAGCAGCTACCGGGACAGTCTCGGGGAGACCCAGTACTTC. It codes for CASSYRDSLGETQYF.

This clone came up once. The gene calls are TRBV6-5 and TRBJ2-2; possible D gene TRBD1, 5 bases. The CDR3 sequence is 15 residues long. Trimming took off 2 bases at V and 4 bases at J, with 11 bases between the two ends. The germline V gene encodes CDR1 MNHEY and CDR2 SVGAGI. This CDR3 is CASSYSREGTGELFF. In DNA, the CDR3 is TGTGCCAGCAGTTACAGCAGGGAAGGCACCGGGGAGCTGTTTTTT.

The CDR3 sequence is CAGATGGRRINEKLFF. The CDR3 nucleotides are TGTGCCGGTGCCACAGGGGGTCGAAGAATAAATGAAAAACTGTTTTTT. This chain uses TRBV2 with TRBJ1-4; 8 nucleotides line up with TRBD1. V shed 11 bases and J 5 bases; nucleotides not matched to a gene: 16. There are 16 residues in the CDR3. Germline assignment: CDR1 SNHLY and CDR2 FYNNEI.

V and J are TRBV7-9 and TRBJ1-2; TRBD1 aligns across 9 bases. After removal of 1 base from V and 8 bases from J, the junction contained 8 bases not matched to a gene. The V gene's germline CDR1 is SEHNR and CDR2 FQNEAQ (reference sequence). This CDR3 is 15 amino acids long. CDR3 residues: CASSLGQGEVSGYTF. CDR3 DNA: TGTGCCAGCAGCTTAGGACAGGGGGAAGTGTCGGGCTACACCTTC.

This chain connects TRBV6-1 to TRBJ1-1; 9 nucleotides line up with TRBD1. Losses at the gene ends were 2 bases for V and 3 bases for J; bases not matched to a gene: 4. The CDR3 loop spans 15 amino acids. CDR1 and CDR2 (germline): MNHNS, SASEGT. The CDR3 protein is CASSETWDRDTEAFF. DNA of the CDR3: TGTGCCAGCAGTGAAACGTGGGACAGGGACACTGAAGCTTTCTTT.

This rearrangement joins TRBV18 to TRBJ2-6; 12 nucleotides agree with TRBD2. The V segment lost 6 bases and the J segment 2 bases; nucleotides outside the gene matches: 5. Germline assignment: CDR1 KGHSH and CDR2 LQKENI. The CDR3 is 17 amino acids. CDR3 residues: CASSTTSGRTGANVLTF. In DNA form, the CDR3 reads TGTGCCAGCTCTACGACTAGCGGGAGAACTGGGGCCAACGTCCTGACTTTC.

The CDR3 sequence: CASSKGRLSYEQYF. Here the CDR3 DNA reads TGTGCCAGCAGCAAAGGGCGGCTCTCCTACGAGCAGTACTTC. V is TRBV21-1 and J is TRBJ2-7; the DNA was not used to check the table's D call, TRBD2. TRBV21-1 is an annotated pseudogene. The CDR3 totals 14 residues.

The V and J genes are TRBV5-1 and TRBJ2-1, with 13 bases aligning to TRBD2. This CDR3 spans 17 amino acids. After removal of 4 bases from V and 0 bases from J, the junction contained 4 bases not matched to a gene. Germline loops: CDR1 SGHRS, CDR2 YFSETQ. CDR3 bases: TGCGCCAGCAGCAGGGGACTAGCGGGGTTCTCCTACAATGAGCAGTTCTTC. It specifies CASSRGLAGFSYNEQFF.

This chain joins TRBV6-6 and TRBJ2-7; possibly TRBD2 for D (5 bases). Per the germline V gene, CDR1 is MNHNY and CDR2 is SVGAGI (reference sequence). The V and J ends lost 2 bases and 3 bases respectively, with 8 bases between them. The CDR3 sequence is 13 residues long. The CDR3 spells CASSYAGHYEQYF. CDR3 coding DNA: TGTGCCAGCAGTTACGCGGGCCACTACGAGCAGTACTTC.

Sample share makes this clone medium-sized. J is TRBJ2-5 and V is TRBV15; the match to TRBD2 covers 7 bases. The junction had 14 bases not matched to a gene; V was cut back by 0 bases and J by 7 bases. Germline loops: CDR1 LNHNV, CDR2 YYDKDF (reference sequence). The CDR3 covers 17 residues. CDR3 bases: TGTGCCACCAGCAGAGATTGGGAGGGAACTGGAACGGGGACCCAGTACTTC. This translates into CATSRDWEGTGTGTQYF. Drawing the rest from reference TRBV15 and TRBJ2-5, the complete variable domain is DAMVIQNPRYQVTQFGKPVTLSCSQTLNHNVMYWYQQKSSQAPKLLFHYYDKDFNNEADTPDNFQSRRPNTSFCFLDIRSPGLGDTAMYLCATSRDWEGTGTGTQYFGPGTRLLVL.

This chain uses TRBV28 with TRBJ2-7, with TRBD2 matching over 8 bases. This CDR3 is 15 amino acids long. V lost 2 bases and J lost 6; bases outside the gene matches: 9. Germline lookup yields CDR1 MDHEN and CDR2 SYDVKM. The CDR3 region is CASSLAGRAQSEQYF. The CDR3 DNA reads as TGTGCCAGCAGTTTAGCCGGGAGGGCCCAGAGCGAGCAGTACTTC.

The CDR3 nucleotides read TGCGCCAGCAGCCGAAGTAGCGGGAGGCCCTACAATGAGCAGTTCTTC. Residues: CASSRSSGRPYNEQFF. The chain couples TRBV4-1 to TRBJ2-1; 10 bases are a match to TRBD2. Trimming removed 4 bases from V and 2 bases from J; junction bases left unmatched: 5. The CDR3 totals 16 residues. Germline CDR1 and CDR2: MGHRA and YSYEKL.

V gene TRBV19 combines with J gene TRBJ2-5; 7 bases fit TRBD2. Looked up from germline, CDR1 is LNHDA and CDR2 is SQIVND (reference sequence). This CDR3 region has 15 residues. Unmatched junction bases numbered 13, after V lost 5 bases and J lost 7 bases. Here the CDR3 DNA reads TGTGCCAGTAGTCCCTTAGCGGGCCCACGGGGGACCCAGTACTTC. It translates to CASSPLAGPRGTQYF.

The CDR3 DNA sequence: TGTGCCAGCAGCCTAGCGGGAGGGGTCGGGGAGCTGTTTTTT. Its protein is CASSLAGGVGELFF. The V gene is TRBV6-5, the J gene TRBJ2-2, with TRBD2 matching 12 bases. Germline CDR1 is MNHEY and CDR2 is SVGAGI. The CDR3 contains 14 residues. V lost 6 bases and J lost 7; bases outside the gene matches: 3.

This chain links TRBV5-1 with TRBJ2-3; D is possibly TRBD2 (6 bases). CDR3 length: 14 residues. Germline CDR1 and CDR2: SGHRS and YFSETQ. Trimming stripped 3 bases from V and 3 bases from J, with 11 bases between. The CDR3 bases are TGCGCCAGCAGCTCCCGGGACTCTACAGATACGCAGTATTTT. It is translated as CASSSRDSTDTQYF.

This chain uses TRBV5-4 with TRBJ1-3, with a tentative D call TRBD1 (5 bases). The V and J ends lost 2 bases and 0 bases respectively, with 9 bases between them. The CDR3 totals 15 residues. Germline V gene lookup returns CDR1 SGHNT and CDR2 YYREEE (reference sequence). The CDR3 nucleotides are TGTGCCAGCAGCTTCTGGGGGGGCTCTGGAAACACCATATATTTT. Protein product: CASSFWGGSGNTIYF.

This clone has a handful of counts. The V gene is TRBV7-2, the J gene TRBJ1-5; no reliable D call. The CDR3 is 15 amino acids. Trimming removed 1 base from V and 8 bases from J, with 15 bases in between. The germline CDR1 and CDR2 sequences are SGHTA and FQGNSA. The CDR3: CASSLGRRVGKPQHF. Here the CDR3 DNA reads TGTGCCAGCAGCTTAGGAAGACGGGTCGGTAAGCCCCAGCATTTT.

The chain has TRBV7-8 and TRBJ1-1; D possibly corresponds to TRBD1 (5 bases). The length of the CDR3 is 14 residues. V was clipped by 4 bases and J by 6 bases, with 15 bases between them. The V gene's germline CDR1 is SGHVS and CDR2 FQNEAQ. This chain's CDR3 is CASSSGTIGAEAFF. The CDR3 region has the DNA TGTGCCAGCAGCTCCGGGACTATCGGCGCTGAAGCTTTCTTT.

In DNA form, the CDR3 reads TGCAGTGCGGACAGGGGGCACGAGCAGTACTTC. Translating gives CSADRGHEQYF. V usage is TRBV20-1 and J usage is TRBJ2-5; 11 bases are shared with TRBD1. The tail of the sequence fits TRBJ2-7 better, so the J call may be wrong. The CDR3 is 11 residues long. Per germline, CDR1 DFQATT and CDR2 SNEGSKA (reference sequence).